This T cell receptor beta chain was sequenced in a study of a mutant IDH1 vaccine in newly diagnosed glioma. Indicated time point: baseline, week 1 (first vaccination visit). As to treatment: pre-vaccination baseline after standard-of-care therapy. TCRdb's table, derived via immunoSEQ multiplex PCR, lists solely in-frame clones and lacks some. The sample shows over 55,000 clones, around four fifths of them seen only once. The sequencing here drew on peripheral blood mononuclear cells (PBMCs), taken from a glioma patient treated with radiotherapy, temozolomide or both. The source of this sequence is a woman between 18 and 29 years old with glioma. Some clones in this sample may be carry-over from other donors' samples.

CDR3 sequence reads: CASSLDMGTAEAFF. CDR3 bases: TGTGCCAGCAGCTTGGACATGGGGACCGCTGAAGCTTTCTTT. The V call is TRBV5-8, the J call TRBJ1-1; possible D gene TRBD1, 5 bases. The CDR3 contains 14 residues. Trimming took 0 bases from V and 6 from J, leaving 12 bases between them. The germline V gene encodes CDR1 SGHTS and CDR2 YDEGEE.